This entry features one T cell receptor beta chain sequence. It lacks a known antigen. Within one base of it there is no much larger clone, and no base qualities were kept. This sample stems from a study of identical twins' blood T cells (dated by TCRdb to the early 2010s). At the level of the whole study: Some 51 million Illumina reads were obtained across roughly 12 libraries, comprising six alpha-chain and six beta-chain libraries. TCR alpha and beta chain repertoires of three pairs of monozygous twins were compared using next-generation sequencing to assess genetic influence on repertoire formation. The paper as a whole reports these results and caveats: Validation by independent studies was stated to be required for the proposed role of the TCRalpha J segment in MHC recognition during thymic selection. V gene usage was reported to be markedly more similar within twin pairs than between unrelated donors, even among non-selected out-of-frame TCRbeta clonotypes. The count of CDR3 clonotypes shared by two donors depended mainly on the product of the two donors' cloneset sizes, and twins did not clearly depart from this trend. Because the twins were raised together, environmental influences could not be ruled out as an explanation for the similarity between twins. Among the most abundant TCRbeta clonotypes, more CDR3 sequences were shared by each donor with her twin than with unrelated donors.

Six healthy women forming three monozygous twin pairs were used as donors. All three twin pairs had been reared together and were thought likely to have met the same infectious agents and vaccines. TCR cDNA libraries were prepared from RNA that had been isolated from peripheral blood mononuclear cells. The method behind the library was 5' RACE. Sequencing was performed on an Illumina Genome Analyzer IIx. To prepare the RNA-based TCR cDNA libraries, a previously described protocol was followed, with several modifications. Sample-specific barcodes were introduced on both ends of each TCR cDNA library during cDNA synthesis and amplification to prevent cross-contamination. Concerning the study's data processing: Between about 85,000 and nearly 550,000 clonotypes were identified per individual, with roughly 2.2 to 3.6 million CDR3-containing reads per library. Reads with improper barcode index combinations were discarded, and clonesets were then built for each library with the MiTCR software. While assembling CDR3 clonotypes, MiTCR filtered or rescued low-quality reads and corrected PCR and sequencing errors. Artificial out-of-frame clonotypes were removed by being mapped to in-frame sequences, with one indel in the CDR3 allowed. V and J gene usage similarity between donors was measured as Jensen-Shannon divergence divided by mean entropy. TCRdb's own reprocessing of the public reads used fastp at Q25 and MiXCR and kept productive beta chains. When rows share a CDR3 protein, they turn into one entry using the most common DNA and genes. TCRdb's processing, not the authors', yielded these V and J calls. Within this sample are roughly 340,000 distinct CDR3 sequences, with roughly 30% of them counted one time only. The ten largest account for more than 5.5% of the sample.

Spanning cysteine to phenylalanine, the CDR3 consists of 13 amino acids. Only the CDR3 portion is preserved as DNA: 39 bases, with reading frame beginning at the first base. V is reduced by 3 bases and J by 4 bases, leaving a spacing of 7 bases between them. Taken from the germline V gene, the CDR1 and CDR2 loops are WSHSY and SAAADI. Material: PBMCs. Recombination joined TRBV10-2 with TRBJ1-5; no confident D gene assignment can be made. The TCR comes from a woman between 18 and 55 years old in good health. The CDR3 is CASSELGNQPQHF. The DNA sequence is given as TGCGCCAGCAGTGAACTGGGTAATCAGCCCCAGCATTTT.